This T cell receptor beta chain was profiled in a study of identical twins. Germline values: CDR1 SGHRS, CDR2 YFSETQ. This CDR3 region has 17 residues. J lost 9 bases, V lost 7 bases, and 19 bases had no gene match. Donors uniformly comprised healthy Caucasians. This clonotype was counted between two and nine times. Its antigen remains unknown. Whole-study results and caveats: Conclusions came from cross-sectional statistical analysis, not from following the same donors. It was possible that invariant MAIT and iNKT cells partly confounded the zero-insertion analyses.

A template switching step contributed a universal primer site, while unique molecular identifiers were present in the cDNA. TCRdb fed the 5' RACE reads into MiXCR, producing one record per CDR3 protein. The table shows 350,000 to 600,000 distinct CDR3 sequences, with approximately 14% occurring only once. This sample was shared with a second study, whose subject was yellow fever vaccine responses in identical twins.

This TCR came from a woman between 18 and 30 years old in good health. What was sequenced was CD4+ T cells sorted from blood. The chain combines TRBV5-1 with TRBJ2-1, with 10 bases matching TRBD1. The CDR3 loop reads CASAKEGRQGAGGEQFF. The CDR3 region has the DNA TGCGCCAGCGCGAAAGAAGGTCGACAGGGGGCCGGTGGTGAGCAGTTCTTC.